This T cell receptor (beta chain) came from a study of CD8+ T cells in alopecia areata. The CDR3 has 13 residues. Germline V CDR1 and CDR2: MDHEN, SYDVKM. V gave up 7 bases and J gave up 8 bases, with 16 bases separating them. Study-wide points: Besides other cells, scalp samples also yield sequences of resident alphabeta T cells from normal skin.

cDNA reverse transcribed from extracted RNA served as the sequencing template. Sequenced by immunoSEQ multiplex PCR; TCRdb stores in-frame clones only, minus some. The profile shows 130,000 to 150,000 clones, around 49% of them singletons. Remarks on this clone: Antigen: not known.

This material consisted of CD4+ T cells sorted from blood, taken at week 0. This receptor was taken from a human donor with alopecia areata. The chain uses TRBV28 and TRBJ2-3; a possible D gene is TRBD2 (6 bases). CDR3 region: CASILGGGSTQYF. CDR3 DNA: TGTGCCAGCATCCTTGGCGGAGGGAGTACGCAGTATTTT.